This T cell receptor (beta chain) was identified during a study of blood T cell repertoires in COVID-19. Study summary: Material from acute and convalescent COVID-19 was sourced from the United States, Italy and Spain.

This CDR3 is built from 13 residues. Trimming cost V 6 bases and J 7 bases, with 12 bases left between them. Germline V gene sequence: CDR1 KGHDR, CDR2 SFDVKD. TCRdb keeps only in-frame clones here, not all; method: immunoSEQ multiplex PCR. This table has about 400,000 clones, 70% to 90% appearing once. This sequence originates from a man in his forties with acute or convalescent COVID-19. The sequenced sample was peripheral blood. The V and J genes are TRBV24-1 and TRBJ2-1; D might be TRBD1 (6 bases). In DNA, the CDR3 is TGTGCCACCAGTCCCACAGGGATAAATGAGCAGTTCTTC. It yields the protein CATSPTGINEQFF.